This TCR beta chain was documented in a study of blood T cell repertoires in COVID-19 (dated by TCRdb to about 2020). As for the study more broadly: Samples covering the acute and convalescent phases of COVID-19 were provided by collaborators in the United States, Italy and Spain. The samples were drawn from the first 160 participants of the ongoing ImmuneRACE study and from 1,200 or so subjects provided by 6 global collaborators. A freely available public database, intended as a resource for researchers studying the immune response to SARS-CoV-2, is where the repertoires were released. The prospective study material was composed of cDNA or gDNA derived from T cells, B-cell-depleted T cells, or PBMCs. The sample metadata nearly always contained a de-identified subject ID, COVID-19 status, age in years and sex. Where available, HLA class I and class II types were taken from metadata supplied by the sample provider and were not determined by assay-based typing. Subjects who had been exposed to COVID-19, were actively infected with it, or had recovered from it provided the deeply sampled blood TCRbeta repertoires that made up the dataset. What the study reported, not specific to this receptor: How much clinical and demographic metadata was included differed by source and by participant, and the metadata was provided uncurated.

On this clone itself: Its specific antigen is unknown. Per-base quality was not reported, and no clone a single base away is much larger than it.

At one collaborating source in Seattle, patients were enrolled during active infection and were followed longitudinally through the course of disease. Each collaborating institution followed its own protocols to collect whole blood in K2EDTA tubes. For TCRbeta analysis, collaborators shipped samples as frozen whole blood, isolated PBMCs, or DNA extracted from either of those sample types. TCRbeta CDR3 regions were amplified from genomic DNA by means of the immunoSEQ Assay, a bias-controlled multiplex PCR. The paper's data handling went like this. The number of nucleated cells in each sample was estimated by amplification of reference gene primers within the assay. To quantify the absolute abundance of each unique TCRbeta CDR3 rearrangement, sequence reads were collapsed and filtered. For each sample, productive Simpson clonality was calculated as the square root of Simpson's diversity index over productive rearrangements. Drawn from immuneACCESS, this table holds only the in-frame rearrangements with V and J called that TCRdb kept. Clones are partly lost; checked studies trace under half to an unresolved V gene and leave the rest unexplained. V and J calls and clone size are those listed in that table; D and trimming were worked out from the DNA. The sample data list approximately 530,000 clones, and approximately 91% of these were observed just once. The leading ten clones occupy less than 9% of the sample.

Sequencing was carried out using peripheral blood. This TCR was sampled from a woman aged 50 to 60 with COVID-19, enrolled during active disease.

The nucleotide sequence is TGTGCCAGCTCGGAGGCAGCTTTCTTT. It translates as CASSEAAFF. The chain is encoded by TRBV3-1 (or the pseudogene TRBV3-2) joined to TRBJ1-1; the D gene cannot be named for sure. The germline V gene (reference sequence) provides CDR1 LGHDT and CDR2 YNNKEL. V lost 8 bases and J lost 10 bases; the stretch between them is 8 bases long. The CDR3 has 9 amino acids, counting the end cysteine and phenylalanine. Only the CDR3 DNA stays, 27 bases, in frame from base 1.